The 13 T cell receptor beta chains below come from one sample, sequenced in a study of identical twins. TCRdb independently ran MiXCR on the 5' RACE reads; one entry per CDR3 protein. Found here are around 960,000 distinct CDR3 sequences, roughly an eighth of them singletons; the top ten hold under 2%. These sequences were also reported in another study, on yellow fever vaccine responses in identical twins.

Source material: PBMCs. The receptors were sampled from a woman in her late teens or twenties in good health.

This chain joins TRBV2 and TRBJ1-4, with D possibly matching TRBD1 (5 bases). The CDR3 runs 12 residues. Germline V lookup: CDR1 SNHLY, CDR2 FYNNEI. The V gene lost 7 bases and the J gene lost 5 bases, with 8 bases spanning the gap. Written as DNA, the CDR3 is TGTGCCAGCACGCGGGACAATGAAAAACTGTTTTTT. Protein sequence: CASTRDNEKLFF.

This chain uses TRBV24-1 with TRBJ2-2; D unclear. V was shortened by 5 bases and J by 2 bases, with 8 bases between the two germline ends. CDR1 and CDR2 from the germline V gene are KGHDR and SFDVKD. The CDR3 covers 14 residues. The CDR3 protein is CATSAIRNTGELFF. The DNA of the CDR3 is TGTGCCACCAGTGCCATCCGTAACACCGGGGAGCTGTTTTTT.

The V and J genes are TRBV7-8 and TRBJ2-7, with D unresolved. Germline CDR1 is SGHVS and CDR2 is FQNEAQ. This CDR3 has 15 amino acids. Trimming took 6 bases from V and 2 from J, leaving 17 bases between them. The CDR3 nucleotides read TGTGCCAGCAGTACGGCTCCGGGCATGACCTACGAGCAGTACGTC. It is translated as CASSTAPGMTYEQYV.

This clonotype was counted only a few times. The chain uses TRBV9 and TRBJ2-1, with D possibly matching TRBD2 (6 bases). V lost 0 bases, J lost 0 bases, and 19 bases lay in between. The germline CDR1 and CDR2 sequences are SGDLS and YYNGEE. This CDR3 is 19 amino acids long. CDR3 loop: CASSVAPWDSGDSYNEQFF. CDR3 sequence (DNA): TGTGCCAGCAGCGTAGCGCCCTGGGATTCGGGAGACTCCTACAATGAGCAGTTCTTC.

This chain connects TRBV11-2 to TRBJ2-7, with a weak D call TRBD1 (5 bases). This CDR3 region has 15 residues. With 0 bases removed from V and 4 bases from J, the gap between germline ends came to 13 bases. Germline V gene sequence: CDR1 SGHAT, CDR2 FQNNGV. The DNA of the CDR3 is TGTGCCAGCAGCTTAGATCTTTTGACAGAATACGAGCAGTACTTC. Protein product: CASSLDLLTEYEQYF. Variable domain in full (rest from reference TRBV11-2 and TRBJ2-7): EAGVAQSPRYKIIEKRQSVAFWCNPISGHATLYWYQQILGQGPKLLIQFQNNGVVDDSQLPKDRFSAERLKGVDSTLKIQPAKLEDSAVYLCASSLDLLTEYEQYFGPGTRLTVT.

The chain carries TRBV6-1 and TRBJ1-2; D gene uncertain. Germline CDR1 and CDR2: MNHNS and SASEGT. This CDR3 is built from 14 residues. V was trimmed by 1 base and J by 2 bases, leaving 8 bases between them. The CDR3 DNA reads TGTGCCAGCAGTGAAGACCACAGAAACTATGGCTACACCTTC. Translated: CASSEDHRNYGYTF.

This clonotype was recorded a few times. This chain uses TRBV12-3 or TRBV12-4 with TRBJ1-5; 7 bases match TRBD1. V lost 5 bases, J lost 11 bases, and 15 bases stayed unmatched. The CDR3 totals 15 residues. The CDR3, as DNA: TGTGCCAGCAGTCCGAGCGGGACAGCCGTGGGGTCCCAGCATTTT. It encodes CASSPSGTAVGSQHF.

There are a few counts of this clonotype. V and J are TRBV11-1 and TRBJ2-2; no firm D call. Germline-derived CDR1 and CDR2 are SGHAT and FQDESV (reference sequence). With 1 base removed from V and 2 bases from J, the gap between germline ends came to 17 bases. The CDR3 has 18 amino acids. The CDR3 region has the DNA TGTGCCAGCAGCTTAGGAGCAGGAATACTCCCTAACACCGGGGAGCTGTTTTTT. Translation gives CASSLGAGILPNTGELFF.

The chain has TRBV7-6 and TRBJ2-1; 13 bases align to TRBD2. V lost 5 bases to trimming and J lost 9 bases; unmatched junction nucleotides: 7. CDR1 is SGHVS and CDR2 is FNYEAQ in the germline V gene. The CDR3 sequence is 15 residues long. The CDR3 is CASSAGTSGIGEQFF. The CDR3 nucleotides are TGTGCCAGCAGCGCCGGGACTAGCGGGATTGGTGAGCAGTTCTTC.

The chain has TRBV5-1 and TRBJ2-1; D may be TRBD2 (5 bases). Germline loops: CDR1 SGHRS, CDR2 YFSETQ. This CDR3 spans 16 amino acids. V was pared by 4 bases and J by 2 bases, with 16 bases between. The CDR3 sequence: CASSRTGSSTYNEQFF. The DNA of the CDR3 is TGCGCCAGCAGCAGAACGGGCTCTAGCACCTACAATGAGCAGTTCTTC.

This chain joins TRBV5-1 and TRBJ1-2; D gene uncertain. Per germline, CDR1 SGHRS and CDR2 YFSETQ. This CDR3 spans 14 amino acids. The V and J ends lost 6 bases and 0 bases respectively, with 12 bases between them. CDR3 sequence: CASNRDTSNYGYTF. The CDR3 DNA follows: TGCGCCAGCAATCGAGATACCTCTAACTATGGCTACACCTTC.

This clonotype was observed a few times. The chain recombines TRBV12-3 or TRBV12-4 with TRBJ2-1; tentative D call: TRBD2 (5 bases). V gave up 7 bases and J gave up 9 bases, with 13 bases separating them. This CDR3 is built from 12 residues. The CDR3 here is CASTEGLGEQFF. Here the CDR3 DNA reads TGTGCCAGCACCGAGGGTCTTGGTGAGCAGTTCTTC.

This clonotype was observed a few times. The rearrangement links TRBV9 to TRBJ2-1; 10 nucleotides agree with TRBD1. V shed 3 bases, J shed 8 bases, and the junction held 8 bases outside the gene matches. CDR3 length equals 15 residues. From germline, CDR1 is SGDLS and CDR2 YYNGEE. The CDR3, as DNA: TGTGCCAGCAGCGCGACAGGGGGCGCGGGCCATGAGCAGTTCTTC. It yields the protein CASSATGGAGHEQFF.